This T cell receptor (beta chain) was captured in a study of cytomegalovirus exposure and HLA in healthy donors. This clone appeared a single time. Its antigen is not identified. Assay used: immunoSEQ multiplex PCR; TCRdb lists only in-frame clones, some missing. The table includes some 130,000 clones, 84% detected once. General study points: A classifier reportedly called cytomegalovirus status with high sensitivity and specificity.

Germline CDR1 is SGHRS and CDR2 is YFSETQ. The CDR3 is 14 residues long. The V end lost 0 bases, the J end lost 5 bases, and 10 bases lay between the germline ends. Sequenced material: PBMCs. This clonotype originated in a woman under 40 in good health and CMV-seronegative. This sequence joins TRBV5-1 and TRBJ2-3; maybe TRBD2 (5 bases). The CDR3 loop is CASSLDPAGDTQYF. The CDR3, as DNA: TGCGCCAGCAGCTTGGACCCGGCGGGAGATACGCAGTATTTT. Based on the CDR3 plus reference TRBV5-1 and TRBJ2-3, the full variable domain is KAGVTQTPRYLIKTRGQQVTLSCSPISGHRSVSWYQQTPGQGLQFLFEYFSETQRNKGNFPGRFSGRQFSNSRSEMNVSTLELGDSALYLCASSLDPAGDTQYFGPGTRLTVL.